This T cell receptor beta chain was sequenced for a study of T cell repertoires in cytomegalovirus infection. Background on the study: Carrying CMV and the relevant HLA type showed in public TCR beta signatures.

TCRdb called the reads again in MiXCR, with one record for every CDR3 protein. The table shows about 740,000 distinct CDR3 sequences, with about a third occurring only once. Study-wide results and caveats: Identification of carriers of CMV plus the relevant HLA was achieved through cumulative public TCR beta family frequency. CMV-specific HLA-C-restricted TCR beta clonotypes dominated the ex vivo response.

Per the germline V gene, CDR1 is LNHDA and CDR2 is SQIVND (reference sequence). V was clipped by 7 bases and J by 2 bases; unmatched bases: 12. The CDR3 runs 16 residues. Notes on this clonotype: The target antigen is unknown.

V and J are TRBV19 and TRBJ1-1, with 8 bases lining up with TRBD1. Sequencing used PBMCs. This receptor was taken from a human donor in good health (CMV status not recorded). Some clones in this sample may be carry-over from other donors' samples. The CDR3 region has the DNA TGTGCCAGTACCACCCAAGGACAGGGCCTTAACACTGAAGCTTTCTTT. It is translated as CASTTQGQGLNTEAFF.